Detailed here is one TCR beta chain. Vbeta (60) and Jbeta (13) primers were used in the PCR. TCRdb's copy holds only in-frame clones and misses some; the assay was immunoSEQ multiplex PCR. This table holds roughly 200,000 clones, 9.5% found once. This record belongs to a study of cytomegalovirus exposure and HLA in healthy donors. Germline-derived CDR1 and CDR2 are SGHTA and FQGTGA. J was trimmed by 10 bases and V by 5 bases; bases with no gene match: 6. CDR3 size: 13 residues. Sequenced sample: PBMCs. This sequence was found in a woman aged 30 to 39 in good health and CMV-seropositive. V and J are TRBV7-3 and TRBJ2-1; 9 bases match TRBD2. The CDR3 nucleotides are TGTGCCAGCAGCCCTATAGCGGGAGCGGAGCAGTTCTTC. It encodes CASSPIAGAEQFF.